This TCR beta chain originates from a study of CD8 T cells in Susac syndrome. This clonotype appeared once. RNA totalling roughly 0.45 to 1 ug underwent reverse transcription with random hexamers. TCRdb redid the calling of the immunoSEQ multiplex PCR reads with MiXCR, one entry per CDR3 protein. The sample lists about 300,000 distinct CDR3 sequences; roughly 85% were seen once. The ends lost 1 base at V and 4 bases at J; junction bases unmatched: 4. CDR3 length: 15 amino acids. Germline CDR1 is LNHDA and CDR2 is SQIVND (reference sequence). This clonotype was sampled from a human donor with multiple sclerosis. The source material was CD8+ T cells from PBMCs. The J gene is TRBJ2-7, the V gene TRBV19; 10 nucleotides agree with TRBD2. The DNA of the CDR3 is TGTGCCAGTAGTATAGCCCCTAGCGGGAGTTACGAGCAGTACTTC. Translated, it gives CASSIAPSGSYEQYF.